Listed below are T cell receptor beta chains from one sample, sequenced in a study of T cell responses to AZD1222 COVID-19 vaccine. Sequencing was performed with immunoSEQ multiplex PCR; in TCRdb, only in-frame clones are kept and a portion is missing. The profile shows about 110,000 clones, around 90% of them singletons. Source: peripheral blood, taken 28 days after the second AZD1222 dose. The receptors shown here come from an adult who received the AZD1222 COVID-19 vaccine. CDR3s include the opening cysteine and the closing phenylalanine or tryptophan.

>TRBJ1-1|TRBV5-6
CASSPELMNTEAFF
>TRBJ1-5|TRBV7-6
CASSLGTGELGGQPQHF
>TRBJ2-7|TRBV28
CASSSSGQGGYEQYF
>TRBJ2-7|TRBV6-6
CASSYGNTYEQYF
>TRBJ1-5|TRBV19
CASSRTTGGQSGNQPQHF
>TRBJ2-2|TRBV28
CASSSTGDTGELFF
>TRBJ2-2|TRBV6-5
CASSYKAGGTGELFF
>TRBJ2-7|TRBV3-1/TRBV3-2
CASSQGSGGGYEQYF
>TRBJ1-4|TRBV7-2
CASSPYSGLNEKLFF
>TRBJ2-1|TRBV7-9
CASSSIGLRGNEQFF
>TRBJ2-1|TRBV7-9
CASRASGTDEQFF
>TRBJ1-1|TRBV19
CASSIPRVTNTEAFF
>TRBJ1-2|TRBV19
CASSPGQHYGYTF
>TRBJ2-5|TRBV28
CASTRGETQYF